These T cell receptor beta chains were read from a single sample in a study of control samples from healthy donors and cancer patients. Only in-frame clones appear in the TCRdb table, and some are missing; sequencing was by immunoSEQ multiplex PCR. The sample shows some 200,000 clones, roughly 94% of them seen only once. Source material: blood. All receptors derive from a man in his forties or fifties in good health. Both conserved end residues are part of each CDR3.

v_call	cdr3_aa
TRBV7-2	CASSLAGVNQPQHF
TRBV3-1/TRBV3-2	CASSQNIGNQPQHF
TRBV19	CACARGHRTDTQYF
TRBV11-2	CASSRGPAYEQYF
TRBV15	CATSSWTLNTEAFF
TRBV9	CASSAQGGTSGGVGHEQFF
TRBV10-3	CAISAMTGSYTEAFF
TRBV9	CASSPRQGTNEKLFF
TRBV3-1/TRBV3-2	CASSITGADTQYF
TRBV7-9	CASSLGLAAWDEQFF
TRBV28	CASSPRQSFRPQHF
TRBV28	CASSWWQTNTEAFF
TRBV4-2	CASSPIAPNTGELFF
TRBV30	CAWSVDSNQPQHF
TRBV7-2	CASSPTSGGSYEQYF
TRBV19	CASSSNRGPYEQYF
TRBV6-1	CASSERKDREYYGYTF
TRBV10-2	CAATSGGAPYNEQFF
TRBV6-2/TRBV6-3	CASSSQRISGNTIYF
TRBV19	CASRKLQGFQPQHF
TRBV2	CASGGTRQETQYF
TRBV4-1	CASSSRTENYGYTF
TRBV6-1	CASSGLPRDRGSRNTIYF
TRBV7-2	CASSSRQGTGELFF
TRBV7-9	CASSLIQDNSPLHF
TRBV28	CASSFSGLNYGYTF
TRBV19	CASRHDRATGELFF
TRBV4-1	CASSQAASGGAGNEQFF
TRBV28	CASSFSRLGSNQPQHF
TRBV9	CASSATGRKGNTIYF
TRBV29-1	CSAEKGIRSNYGYTF
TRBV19	CASSTSRGRADGYTF
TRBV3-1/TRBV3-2	CASSQARRETQYF
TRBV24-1	CATSSRQGGNQPQHF
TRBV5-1	CASSSLAGGLDTQYF
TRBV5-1	CASSWGDRENTEAFF
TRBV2	CASSEWGVQPQHF
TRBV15	CATSLTGRGGNEQFF
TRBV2	CASSRGESYEQYF
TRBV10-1	CASSDRGHGAFF
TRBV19	CASSIEAGRNTIYF
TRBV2	CASSPLKGIEQFF
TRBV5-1	CASSLGQGSNQPQHF
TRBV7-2	CASSLAGTSISGELFF
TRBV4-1	CASSQNVFGNQPQHF